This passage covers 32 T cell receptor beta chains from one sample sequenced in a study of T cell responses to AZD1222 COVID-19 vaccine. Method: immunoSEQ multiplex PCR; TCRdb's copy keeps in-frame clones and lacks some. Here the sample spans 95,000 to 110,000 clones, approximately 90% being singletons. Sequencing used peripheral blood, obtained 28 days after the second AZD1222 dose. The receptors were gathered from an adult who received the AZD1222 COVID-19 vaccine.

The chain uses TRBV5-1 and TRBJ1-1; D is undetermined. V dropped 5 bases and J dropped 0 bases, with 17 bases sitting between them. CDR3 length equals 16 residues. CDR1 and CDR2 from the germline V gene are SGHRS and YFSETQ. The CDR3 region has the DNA TGCGCCAGCAGGCCGGACGGGAGTGGAATGAACACTGAAGCTTTCTTT. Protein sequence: CASRPDGSGMNTEAFF. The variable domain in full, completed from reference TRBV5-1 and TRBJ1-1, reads KAGVTQTPRYLIKTRGQQVTLSCSPISGHRSVSWYQQTPGQGLQFLFEYFSETQRNKGNFPGRFSGRQFSNSRSEMNVSTLELGDSALYLCASRPDGSGMNTEAFFGQGTRLTVV.

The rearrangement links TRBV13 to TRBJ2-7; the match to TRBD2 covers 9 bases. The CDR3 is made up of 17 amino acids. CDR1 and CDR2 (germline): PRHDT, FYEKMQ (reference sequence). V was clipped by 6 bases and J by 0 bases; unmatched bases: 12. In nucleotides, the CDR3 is TGTGCCAGCAGGACGAATTTGGCGGGGGGGCCCTCCTACGAGCAGTACTTC. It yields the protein CASRTNLAGGPSYEQYF.

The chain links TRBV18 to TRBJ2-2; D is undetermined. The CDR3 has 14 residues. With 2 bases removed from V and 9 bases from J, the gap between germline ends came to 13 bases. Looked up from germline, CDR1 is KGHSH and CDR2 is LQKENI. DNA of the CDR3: TGTGCCAGCTCACCAAACGGGCCGGGCCGGGAGCTGTTTTTT. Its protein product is CASSPNGPGRELFF.

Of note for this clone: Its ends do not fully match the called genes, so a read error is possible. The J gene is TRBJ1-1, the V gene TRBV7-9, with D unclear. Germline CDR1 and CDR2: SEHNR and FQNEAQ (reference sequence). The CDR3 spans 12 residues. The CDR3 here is CASSLTHTGLGF. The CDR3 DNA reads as TGTGCCAGCAGCTTAACCCACACCGGTCTCGGTTTT.

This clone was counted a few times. The CDR3: CASTFGTLNTEAFF. CDR3 DNA sequence: TGCGCCAGCACCTTCGGGACGCTGAACACTGAAGCTTTCTTT. The rearrangement uses TRBV10-2 and TRBJ1-1; possible D gene TRBD1, 5 bases. Trimming stripped 7 bases from V and 0 bases from J, with 12 bases between. The germline V gene has CDR1 WSHSY and CDR2 SAAADI. The CDR3 contains 14 residues.

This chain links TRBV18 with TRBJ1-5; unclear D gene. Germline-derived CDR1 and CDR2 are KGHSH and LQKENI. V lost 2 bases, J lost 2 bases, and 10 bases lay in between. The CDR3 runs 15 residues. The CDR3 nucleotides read TGTGCCAGCTCACCAGGGATTGGGGGCAATCAGCCCCAGCATTTT. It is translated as CASSPGIGGNQPQHF.

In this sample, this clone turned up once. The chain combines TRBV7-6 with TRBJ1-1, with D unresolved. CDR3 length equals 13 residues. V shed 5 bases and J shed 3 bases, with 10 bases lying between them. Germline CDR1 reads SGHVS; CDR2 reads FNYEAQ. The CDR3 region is CASSPDGYTEAFF. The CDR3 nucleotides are TGTGCCAGCAGCCCGGACGGATACACTGAAGCTTTCTTT.

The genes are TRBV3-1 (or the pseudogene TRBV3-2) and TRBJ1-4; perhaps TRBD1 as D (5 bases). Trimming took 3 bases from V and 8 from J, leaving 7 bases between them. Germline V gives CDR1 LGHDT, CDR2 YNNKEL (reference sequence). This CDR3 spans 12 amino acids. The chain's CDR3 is CASSQGPEKLFF. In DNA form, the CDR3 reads TGTGCCAGCAGCCAGGGGCCCGAAAAACTGTTTTTT.

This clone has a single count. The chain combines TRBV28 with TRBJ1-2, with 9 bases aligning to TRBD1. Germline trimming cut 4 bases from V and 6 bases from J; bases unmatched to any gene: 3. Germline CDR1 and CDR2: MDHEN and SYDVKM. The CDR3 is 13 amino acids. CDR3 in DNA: TGTGCCAGCAGTTCCACAGGGGGCGATGGCTACACCTTC. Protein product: CASSSTGGDGYTF.

CDR3 region: CASSPGITLAGSGNTIYF. The CDR3 region has the DNA TGTGCCAGCTCACCGGGGATAACTCTGGCAGGCTCTGGAAACACCATATATTTT. The genes are TRBV18 and TRBJ1-3, with D hard to call. The germline V and J ends were trimmed by 3 bases and 0 bases, with 18 bases remaining between them. This CDR3 contains 18 residues. CDR1 and CDR2 (germline): KGHSH, LQKENI. The variable domain in full, completed from reference TRBV18 and TRBJ1-3, reads NAGVMQNPRHLVRRRGQEARLRCSPMKGHSHVYWYRQLPEEGLKFMVYLQKENIIDESGMPKERFSAEFPKEGPSILRIQQVVRGDSAAYFCASSPGITLAGSGNTIYFGEGSWLTVV.

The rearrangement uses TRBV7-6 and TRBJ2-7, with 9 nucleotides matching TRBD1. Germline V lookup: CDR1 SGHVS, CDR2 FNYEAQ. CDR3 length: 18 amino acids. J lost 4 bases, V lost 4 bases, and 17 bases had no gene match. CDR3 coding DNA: TGTGCCAGCAGCTATGCACCGGGACAGGGTTCCCTTTATTACGAGCAGTACTTC. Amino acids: CASSYAPGQGSLYYEQYF.

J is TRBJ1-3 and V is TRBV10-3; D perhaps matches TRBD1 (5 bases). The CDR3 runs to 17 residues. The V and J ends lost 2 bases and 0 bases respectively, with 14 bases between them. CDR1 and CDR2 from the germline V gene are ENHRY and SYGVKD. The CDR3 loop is CAISEDPGLSSGNTIYF. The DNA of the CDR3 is TGTGCCATCAGTGAGGATCCGGGACTCAGCTCTGGAAACACCATATATTTT.

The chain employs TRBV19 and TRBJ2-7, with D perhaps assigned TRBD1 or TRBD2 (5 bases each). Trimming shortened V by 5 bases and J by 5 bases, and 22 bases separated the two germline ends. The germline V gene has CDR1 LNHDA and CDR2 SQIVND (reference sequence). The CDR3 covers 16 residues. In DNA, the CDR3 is TGTGCCAGTAGTCACATCCCGGGACGCCCTCTAGACGAGCAGTACTTC. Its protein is CASSHIPGRPLDEQYF.

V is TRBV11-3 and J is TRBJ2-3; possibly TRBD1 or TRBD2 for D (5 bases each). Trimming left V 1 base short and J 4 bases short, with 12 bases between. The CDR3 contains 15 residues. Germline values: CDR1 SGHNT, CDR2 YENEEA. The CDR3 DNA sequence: TGTGCCAGCAGCTTAGGGGGACGGCTCGCAGATACGCAGTATTTT. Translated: CASSLGGRLADTQYF.

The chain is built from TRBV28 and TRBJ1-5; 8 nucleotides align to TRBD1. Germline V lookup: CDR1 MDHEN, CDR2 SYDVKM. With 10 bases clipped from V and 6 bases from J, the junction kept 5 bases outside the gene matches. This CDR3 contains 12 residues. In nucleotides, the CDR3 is TGTGCCACCAGGGGGCCGGGTCAGCCCCAGCATTTT. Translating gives CATRGPGQPQHF.

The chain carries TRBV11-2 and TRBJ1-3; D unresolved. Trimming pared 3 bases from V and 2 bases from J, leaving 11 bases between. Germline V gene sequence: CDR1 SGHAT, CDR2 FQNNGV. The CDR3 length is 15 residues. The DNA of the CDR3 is TGTGCCAGCAGCTTTTTTCCTAGGGCTGGAAACACCATATATTTT. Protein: CASSFFPRAGNTIYF.

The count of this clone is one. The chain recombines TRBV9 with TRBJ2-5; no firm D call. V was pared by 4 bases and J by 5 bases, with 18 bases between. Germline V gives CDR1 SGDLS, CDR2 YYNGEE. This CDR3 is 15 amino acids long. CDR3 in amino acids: CASSPHHFEGETQYF. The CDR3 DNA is TGTGCCAGCAGCCCGCACCATTTCGAAGGGGAGACCCAGTACTTC.

The CDR3 region is CASSLGTSDLYVEQYF. CDR3 DNA sequence: TGTGCCAGCAGCCTAGGGACAAGCGACCTCTACGTCGAGCAGTACTTC. The chain has TRBV11-2 and TRBJ2-7, with a possible D match to TRBD1 (6 bases). The CDR3 has 16 amino acids. Germline CDR1 is SGHAT and CDR2 is FQNNGV. V was trimmed by 5 bases and J by 6 bases, leaving 23 bases between them.

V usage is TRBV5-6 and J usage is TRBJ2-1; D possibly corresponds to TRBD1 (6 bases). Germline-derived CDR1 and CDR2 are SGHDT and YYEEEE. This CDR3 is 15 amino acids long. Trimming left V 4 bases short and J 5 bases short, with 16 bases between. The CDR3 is CASSRLWRTDNEQFF. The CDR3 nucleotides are TGTGCCAGCAGCCGCCTATGGAGGACAGACAATGAGCAGTTCTTC.

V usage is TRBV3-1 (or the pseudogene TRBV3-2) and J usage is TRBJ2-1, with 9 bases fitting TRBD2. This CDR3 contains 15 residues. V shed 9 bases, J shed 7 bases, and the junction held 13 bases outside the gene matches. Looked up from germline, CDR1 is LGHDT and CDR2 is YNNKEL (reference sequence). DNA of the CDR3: TGTGCCAGTAAACAGCGGGGGGCCCGCGGGAATGAGCAGTTCTTC. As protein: CASKQRGARGNEQFF.

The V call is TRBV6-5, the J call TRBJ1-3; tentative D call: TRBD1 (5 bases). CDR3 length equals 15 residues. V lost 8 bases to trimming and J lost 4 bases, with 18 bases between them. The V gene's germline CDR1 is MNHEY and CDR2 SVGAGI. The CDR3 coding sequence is TGTGCCAGCTCAAAAGAGGGGCAAGTGGGAAACACCATATATTTT. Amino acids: CASSKEGQVGNTIYF.

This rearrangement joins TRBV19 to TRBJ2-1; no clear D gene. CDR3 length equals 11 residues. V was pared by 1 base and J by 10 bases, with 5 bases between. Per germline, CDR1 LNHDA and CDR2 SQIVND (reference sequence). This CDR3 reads CASSIGSEQFF. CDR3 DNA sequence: TGTGCCAGTAGTATAGGTTCAGAGCAGTTCTTC.

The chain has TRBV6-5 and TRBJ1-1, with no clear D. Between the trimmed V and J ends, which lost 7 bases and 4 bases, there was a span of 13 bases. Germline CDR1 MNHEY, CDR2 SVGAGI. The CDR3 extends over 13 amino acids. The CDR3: CASNPRSGTEAFF. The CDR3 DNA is TGTGCCAGCAATCCACGGTCGGGCACTGAAGCTTTCTTT.

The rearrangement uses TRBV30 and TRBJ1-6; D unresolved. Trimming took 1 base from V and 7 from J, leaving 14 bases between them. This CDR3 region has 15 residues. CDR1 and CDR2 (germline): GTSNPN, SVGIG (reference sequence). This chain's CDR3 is CAWSEVGSQNSPLHF. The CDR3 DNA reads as TGTGCCTGGAGTGAAGTGGGCAGCCAGAATTCACCCCTCCACTTT.

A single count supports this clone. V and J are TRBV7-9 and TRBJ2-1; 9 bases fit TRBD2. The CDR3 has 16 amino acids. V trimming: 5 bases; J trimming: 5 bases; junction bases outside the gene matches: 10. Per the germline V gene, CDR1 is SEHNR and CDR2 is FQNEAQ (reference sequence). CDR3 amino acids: CASSPFPSGTHNEQFF. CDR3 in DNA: TGTGCCAGCAGCCCATTCCCTAGCGGGACCCACAATGAGCAGTTCTTC.

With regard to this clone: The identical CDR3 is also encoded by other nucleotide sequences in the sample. The chain's CDR3 is CASSQGTNYGYTF. CDR3 nucleotide sequence: TGTGCCAGCAGCCAAGGGACTAACTATGGCTACACCTTC. The chain combines TRBV14 with TRBJ1-2; no clear D gene. This CDR3 has 13 amino acids. From germline, CDR1 is SGHDN and CDR2 FVKESK. Trimming removed 1 base at V and 0 bases at J, with 3 bases between.

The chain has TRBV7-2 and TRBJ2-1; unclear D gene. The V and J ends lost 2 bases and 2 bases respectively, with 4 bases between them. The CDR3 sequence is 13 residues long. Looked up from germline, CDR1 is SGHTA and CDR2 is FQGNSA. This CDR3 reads CASSLSTYNEQFF. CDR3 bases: TGTGCCAGCAGCTTAAGTACCTACAATGAGCAGTTCTTC.

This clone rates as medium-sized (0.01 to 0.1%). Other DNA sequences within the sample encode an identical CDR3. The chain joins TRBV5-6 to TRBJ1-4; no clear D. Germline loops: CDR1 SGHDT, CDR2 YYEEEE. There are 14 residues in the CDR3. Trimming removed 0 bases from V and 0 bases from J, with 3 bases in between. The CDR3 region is CASSLVATNEKLFF. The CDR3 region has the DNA TGTGCCAGCAGCTTGGTTGCAACTAATGAAAAACTGTTTTTT.

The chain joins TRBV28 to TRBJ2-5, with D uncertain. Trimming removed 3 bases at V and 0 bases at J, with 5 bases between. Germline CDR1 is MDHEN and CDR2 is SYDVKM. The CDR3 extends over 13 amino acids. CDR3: CASSLSDQETQYF. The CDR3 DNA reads TGTGCCAGCAGTTTGTCGGACCAAGAGACCCAGTACTTC.

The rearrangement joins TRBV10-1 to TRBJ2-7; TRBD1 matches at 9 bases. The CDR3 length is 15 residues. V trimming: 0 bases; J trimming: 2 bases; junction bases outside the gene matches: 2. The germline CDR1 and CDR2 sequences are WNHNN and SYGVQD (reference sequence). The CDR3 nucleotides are TGCGCCAGCAGTGAGTCTGGGACAGGGCCCTACGAGCAGTACTTC. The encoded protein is CASSESGTGPYEQYF.

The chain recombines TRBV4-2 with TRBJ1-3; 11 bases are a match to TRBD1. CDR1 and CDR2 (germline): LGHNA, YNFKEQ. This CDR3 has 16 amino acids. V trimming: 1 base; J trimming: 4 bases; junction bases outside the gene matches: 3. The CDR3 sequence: CASSQADRGHGNTIYF. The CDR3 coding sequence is TGTGCCAGCAGCCAAGCGGACAGGGGGCACGGAAACACCATATATTTT.

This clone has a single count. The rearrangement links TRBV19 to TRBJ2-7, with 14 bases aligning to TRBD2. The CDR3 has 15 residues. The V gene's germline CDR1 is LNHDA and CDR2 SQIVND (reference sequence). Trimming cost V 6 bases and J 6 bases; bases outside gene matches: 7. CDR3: CASSQGLAGEGEQYF. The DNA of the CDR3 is TGTGCCAGTAGCCAGGGACTAGCGGGAGAGGGCGAGCAGTACTTC.